This is a list of T cell receptor beta chains from one sample in a study of T cell repertoires in aging, cancer and after chemotherapy. TCRdb re-called the multiplex PCR reads through MiXCR, storing one row per CDR3 protein. There are around 9,000 distinct CDR3 sequences in the sample; roughly a third occur only once, and about 3.1% lies in the top ten. The specimen was blood. These receptor sequences come from a human donor in good health. Both conserved end residues are part of each CDR3. A D gene is named only where the DNA matches it firmly. Size is omitted from some rows. Given values are once, few, many or a class for expanded clones.

>TRBJ2-5|TRBV20-1|TRBD2|few
CSAKRDRGQDQYF
TGCAGTGCTAAGCGGGACCGCGGGCAGGACCAGTACTTC
>TRBJ1-5|TRBV20-1|TRBD1|-
CSASVTGYNQPQHF
TGCAGTGCTAGTGTGACAGGGTACAATCAGCCCCAGCATTTT
>TRBJ2-7|TRBV18|-|-
CASSPDRQRRYEQYF
TGTGCCAGCTCACCAGACCGTCAAAGGAGGTACGAGCAGTACTTC
>TRBJ2-7|TRBV20-1|TRBD2|-
CSAREGLAGSEQYF
TGCAGTGCTAGAGAGGGGCTAGCGGGATCCGAGCAGTACTTC
>TRBJ2-1|TRBV12-3/TRBV12-4|TRBD2|-
CASPGGSYNEQFF
TGTGCCAGCCCGGGAGGGTCCTACAATGAGCAGTTCTTC
>TRBJ2-7|TRBV7-9|-|-
CASSLWSYEQYF
TGTGCCAGCAGCCTCTGGTCCTACGAGCAGTACTTC
>TRBJ1-2|TRBV7-2|-|few
CASSLVGQDNYGYTF
TGTGCCAGCAGCTTAGTCGGGCAGGACAACTATGGCTACACCTTC
>TRBJ2-1|TRBV14|-|few
CASSRGYEQFF
TGTGCCAGCAGCCGAGGGTATGAGCAGTTCTTC
>TRBJ2-1|TRBV27|-|-
CASSLRLTYNEQFF
TGTGCCAGCAGTTTGAGGCTTACGTACAATGAGCAGTTCTTC
>TRBJ2-1|TRBV19|-|-
CASSIAGNSYNELFF
TGTGCCAGTAGTATAGCTGGGAACTCCTACAATGAGCTGTTCTTC
>TRBJ2-7|TRBV12-3/TRBV12-4|-|few
CASSNGGLEQYF
TGTGCCAGCTCTAATGGAGGGTTGGAGCAGTACTTC
>TRBJ1-4|TRBV7-2|TRBD1|-
CASSLAGTGEKLFF
TGTGCCAGCAGCTTAGCTGGGACAGGGGAAAAACTGTTTTTT
>TRBJ2-7|TRBV5-6|-|-
CASSFRATRVYYEQYF
TGTGCCAGCAGTTTTAGGGCCACCCGAGTGTACTACGAGCAGTACTTC
>TRBJ1-2|TRBV6-5|TRBD1|-
CASSYGTGDSNYGYTF
TGTGCCAGCAGTTACGGGACAGGGGATTCTAACTATGGCTACACCTTC
>TRBJ2-1|TRBV2|TRBD1|-
CASSVGRGQIEQFF
TGTGCCAGCAGTGTAGGCAGGGGGCAAATTGAGCAGTTCTTC
>TRBJ2-7|TRBV7-2|TRBD2|-
CASQTSGPPWRQYF
TGTGCCAGCCAGACTAGCGGGCCCCCCTGGAGGCAGTACTTC
>TRBJ2-1|TRBV19|-|-
CASSMTDPRYGEQLF
TGTGCCAGTAGTATGACAGACCCTCGTTACGGGGAGCAGTTATTC
>TRBJ1-4|TRBV6-1|-|-
CASNHRGEGEKLFF
TGTGCCAGCAACCACCGGGGGGAGGGCGAAAAACTGTTTTTT
>TRBJ1-5|TRBV6-4|-|-
CASSDDRQGGNQPQHF
TGTGCCAGCAGTGACGACAGGCAGGGAGGCAATCAGCCCCAGCATTTT
>TRBJ2-1|TRBV7-2|-|-
CASSLYDDSYNEQFF
TGTGCCAGCAGCTTATATGATGATTCCTACAATGAGCAGTTCTTC
>TRBJ2-3|TRBV18|TRBD2|-
CASSPPWTSGPTDTQYF
TGTGCCAGCTCACCACCATGGACTAGCGGCCCCACAGATACGCAGTATTTT
>TRBJ2-3|TRBV7-9|-|-
CASSNPFDRPTDTQYF
TGTGCCAGCAGCAACCCTTTCGACAGACCAACAGATACGCAGTATTTT
>TRBJ2-7|TRBV29-1|-|hyperexpanded
CSVQDGESYEQYF
TGCAGCGTCCAGGACGGAGAATCCTACGAGCAGTACTTC
>TRBJ2-3|TRBV19|-|few
CASTSQGTSTDTQYF
TGTGCCAGTACCTCACAGGGAACTAGCACAGATACGCAGTATTTT
>TRBJ2-5|TRBV19|TRBD2|few
CASSTGTSGIETQYF
TGTGCCAGTAGTACCGGGACTAGCGGGATCGAGACCCAGTACTTC
>TRBJ1-2|TRBV30|-|few
CALGGYGYTF
TGTGCCCTTGGGGGGTATGGCTACACCTTC
>TRBJ1-1|TRBV12-3/TRBV12-4|-|few
CASSLAGVRAFF
TGTGCCAGCAGTTTAGCAGGGGTTAGGGCTTTCTTT
>TRBJ1-1|TRBV27|-|few
CASSWGQSNTEAFF
TGTGCCAGCAGTTGGGGGCAGTCGAACACTGAAGCTTTCTTT
>TRBJ2-2|TRBV6-4|TRBD2|medium-sized
CASSELADTGELFF
TGTGCCAGCAGTGAACTAGCGGACACCGGGGAGCTGTTTTTT
>TRBJ2-3|TRBV6-5|-|medium-sized
CASQDSTDTQYF
TGTGCCAGCCAGGACAGCACAGATACGCAGTATTTT
>TRBJ1-6|TRBV30|TRBD1|-
CAWRDRGSNSPLHF
TGTGCCTGGAGGGACAGGGGCAGTAATTCACCCCTCCACTTT
>TRBJ2-7|TRBV20-1|TRBD1|few
CSARDQDRGPSAQYF
TGCAGTGCTAGAGATCAGGACAGGGGGCCCTCGGCGCAGTACTTC
>TRBJ2-7|TRBV5-1|-|-
CASSLYRGGNEQYF
TGCGCCAGCAGCTTATACAGGGGCGGGAACGAGCAGTACTTC
>TRBJ2-5|TRBV6-5|-|few
CASMDGMVETQYF
TGTGCCAGCATGGATGGGATGGTAGAGACCCAGTACTTC
>TRBJ2-5|TRBV11-1|TRBD2|-
CASSQLLAEETQYF
TGTGCCAGCAGCCAGTTGCTAGCGGAAGAGACCCAGTACTTC
>TRBJ2-3|TRBV7-9|-|medium-sized
CASSQYADTQYF
TGTGCCAGCAGCCAGTACGCAGATACGCAGTATTTT
>TRBJ2-7|TRBV27|TRBD1|-
CASSSGQGASYEQYF
TGTGCCAGCAGTTCGGGACAGGGTGCCTCCTACGAGCAGTACTTC
>TRBJ2-5|TRBV12-3/TRBV12-4|TRBD2|-
CASSSQGLGGETQYF
TGTGCCAGCAGTTCTCAGGGACTCGGGGGGGAGACCCAGTACTTC
>TRBJ1-2|TRBV7-2|-|-
CASRPDGTTPGGYTF
TGTGCCAGCAGACCAGACGGGACTACACCGGGTGGCTACACCTTC
>TRBJ2-7|TRBV12-3/TRBV12-4|TRBD2|-
CASSLRLAASYEQYF
TGTGCCAGCAGTTTAAGACTAGCGGCCTCCTACGAGCAGTACTTC
>TRBJ2-7|TRBV30|TRBD1|medium-sized
CAWSTWTGAKNEQYF
TGTGCCTGGAGTACCTGGACAGGGGCAAAGAACGAGCAGTACTTC
>TRBJ2-1|TRBV7-2|TRBD2|medium-sized
CASSLASGRYNEQFF
TGTGCCAGCAGCTTAGCTAGCGGGAGGTACAATGAGCAGTTCTTC
>TRBJ2-7|TRBV2|TRBD2|-
CASSEADTSGGEQYF
TGTGCCAGCAGTGAAGCCGATACTAGCGGTGGCGAGCAGTACTTC
>TRBJ2-6|TRBV6-5|TRBD1|few
CASSKRDRGLPGANVLTF
TGTGCCAGCAGCAAAAGGGACAGGGGGCTCCCTGGGGCCAACGTCCTGACTTTC
>TRBJ1-1|TRBV30|TRBD1|-
CAWSGQGASTEAFF
TGTGCCTGGAGTGGACAGGGGGCCAGCACTGAAGCTTTCTTT
>TRBJ2-3|TRBV20-1|TRBD2|few
CSANRAGGPDTQYF
TGCAGTGCTAATAGAGCGGGAGGGCCAGATACGCAGTATTTT
>TRBJ2-7|TRBV11-2|-|-
CASSLGSWNSYEQYF
TGTGCCAGCAGCTTAGGTAGCTGGAACTCCTACGAGCAGTACTTC
>TRBJ1-6|TRBV6-1|TRBD1|few
CASQDRVEDSPLHF
TGTGCCAGCCAGGACAGGGTGGAGGACTCACCCCTCCACTTT
>TRBJ2-3|TRBV7-9|-|-
CASSRSATQYF
TGTGCCAGCAGCCGGTCTGCCACGCAGTATTTT
>TRBJ1-6|TRBV19|-|few
CATLGKGLRGPLHF
TGTGCCACTCTAGGAAAGGGTTTAAGAGGACCCCTCCACTTT
>TRBJ2-5|TRBV6-5|-|few
CASSYYRDGTQYF
TGTGCCAGCAGTTACTACAGGGACGGGACCCAGTACTTC
>TRBJ2-3|TRBV5-4|TRBD2|-
CASSDPSGASTDTQYF
TGTGCCAGCAGCGACCCTAGCGGGGCGAGCACAGATACGCAGTATTTT
>TRBJ1-6|TRBV6-1|-|-
CASRTLIESLHF
TGTGCCAGCAGGACACTTATTGAATCCCTCCACTTT
>TRBJ2-4|TRBV12-3/TRBV12-4|TRBD2|few
CASSRTSGSNIQYF
TGTGCCAGCAGCCGAACTAGCGGGAGTAACATTCAGTACTTC
>TRBJ1-5|TRBV5-1|-|-
CASRPGRDSNQPQHF
TGCGCCAGCCGCCCCGGTAGGGATAGCAATCAGCCCCAGCATTTT
>TRBJ2-4|TRBV19|TRBD1|few
CATADRVDIQYF
TGTGCCACCGCGGACAGGGTCGACATTCAGTACTTC
>TRBJ2-7|TRBV5-1|-|few
CASSLVGGRLSYEQYF
TGCGCCAGCAGCTTGGTTGGGGGCCGCCTCTCCTACGAGCAGTACTTC
>TRBJ2-2|TRBV20-1|-|few
CSAPSQIRGELFF
TGCAGTGCCCCTAGCCAAATAAGGGGGGAGCTGTTTTTT
>TRBJ2-1|TRBV29-1|TRBD2|-
CSVVGGSSYNEQFF
TGCAGCGTTGTGGGGGGGAGCTCCTACAATGAGCAGTTCTTC